Listed below are T cell receptor beta chains from one sample, sequenced in a study of blood T cell repertoires in COVID-19. Here immunoSEQ multiplex PCR was the method, and the copy in TCRdb shows in-frame clones only, minus some. The profile covers 270,000 or so clones, with around 81% appearing a single time and 2.5% to 3.5% taken by the ten largest. The sample was peripheral blood. The source is a woman between 55 and 75 years old with active or convalescent COVID-19. Each CDR3 is given with its conserved first and last residue. A D gene is named only where the DNA matches it firmly. Clone size appears in some rows only: once, few, many, or a class for an expanded clone.

- | TRBJ1-1 | 12 | - | TRBV30 | TGTGCCTGGGGCGGCGGGGTCACTGAAGCTTTCTTT | CAWGGGVTEAFF
- | TRBJ1-4 | 15 | - | TRBV4-3 | TGCGCCAGCAGCCAAGATGGGAGAACTAATGAAAAACTGTTTTTT | CASSQDGRTNEKLFF
- | TRBJ1-4 | 14 | TRBD1 | TRBV5-4 | TGTGCCAGCAGCTCGACAGGGGGAGGTGAAAAACTGTTTTTT | CASSSTGGGEKLFF
once | TRBJ2-7 | 14 | TRBD1 | TRBV18 | TGTGCCAGCTCACCATCGACAGGGGCCTACGAGCAGTACTTC | CASSPSTGAYEQYF
- | TRBJ2-5 | 15 | TRBD2 | TRBV9 | TGTGCCAGCAGCGCCCAGCGGGGGTACCAAGAGACCCAGTACTTC | CASSAQRGYQETQYF
- | TRBJ1-2 | 15 | TRBD1 | TRBV6-5 | TGTGCCAGCAGTCTAAGACAGGGGGCTAACTATGGCTACACCTTC | CASSLRQGANYGYTF
- | TRBJ2-5 | 14 | TRBD2 | TRBV5-5 | TGTGCCAGCAGCTTAGGACTAGCAACGAGGGCCCAGTACTTC | CASSLGLATRAQYF
- | TRBJ1-1 | 12 | TRBD1 | TRBV6-4 | TGTGCCAGCAGTGACTCGGCAGGGGGGGCTTTCTTT | CASSDSAGGAFF
few | TRBJ2-4 | 15 | - | TRBV7-9 | TGTGCCAGCAGCCCCCCGGGGTCTCGAGGAGGCATTCAGTACTTC | CASSPPGSRGGIQYF
few | TRBJ1-1 | 13 | - | TRBV7-2 | TGTGCCAGCAGCTCGAAGACAAATCCTGAAGCTTTCTTT | CASSSKTNPEAFF
- | TRBJ1-2 | 16 | - | TRBV30 | TGTGCCTGGAGTGTACGAGGCCCCGCGCTTAACTATGGCTACACCTTC | CAWSVRGPALNYGYTF
- | TRBJ1-5 | 14 | TRBD1 | TRBV9 | TGTGCCAGCAGCGGGGGACAGACCAATCAGCCCCAGCATTTT | CASSGGQTNQPQHF
- | TRBJ2-3 | 13 | TRBD1 | TRBV7-9 | TGTGCCAGCACCGACAGGGGGGCAGATACGCAGTATTTT | CASTDRGADTQYF
once | TRBJ1-4 | 15 | TRBD1 | TRBV9 | TGTGCCAGCAGCGAGAGAGGGGGCCAGGGTGAAAAACTGTTTTTT | CASSERGGQGEKLFF
- | TRBJ1-5 | 13 | TRBD1 | TRBV27 | TGTGCCAGCAGCGGACAGGGTCATCAGCCCCAGCATTTT | CASSGQGHQPQHF
- | TRBJ1-4 | 13 | - | TRBV6-5 | TGTGCCAGCAGTTACTCCGGGAGCGAAAAACTGTTTTTT | CASSYSGSEKLFF
few | TRBJ1-2 | 17 | TRBD1 | TRBV18 | TGTGCCAGCTCACCACAGAGTGTCAGGGGGCGTTCTTATGGCTACACCTTC | CASSPQSVRGRSYGYTF
- | TRBJ2-3 | 14 | - | TRBV7-9 | TGTGCCAGCAGCTTAGTCCAGGGGAGAGATACGCAGTATTTT | CASSLVQGRDTQYF
- | TRBJ2-3 | 16 | TRBD2 | TRBV18 | TGTGCCAGCTCACAGGTGCGGGGGGCCACCGGAGATACGCAGTATTTT | CASSQVRGATGDTQYF
- | TRBJ1-1 | 12 | - | TRBV19 | TGTGCCAGTACAGGGGTGAGTGATGGAGCTTTCTTT | CASTGVSDGAFF
- | TRBJ2-7 | 10 | - | TRBV29-1 | TGCAGCGCAGGGGTGGACGAGCAGTACTTC | CSAGVDEQYF
- | TRBJ2-7 | 12 | - | TRBV14 | TGTGCCAGCAGCCAATCGGGCTACGAGCAGTACTTC | CASSQSGYEQYF